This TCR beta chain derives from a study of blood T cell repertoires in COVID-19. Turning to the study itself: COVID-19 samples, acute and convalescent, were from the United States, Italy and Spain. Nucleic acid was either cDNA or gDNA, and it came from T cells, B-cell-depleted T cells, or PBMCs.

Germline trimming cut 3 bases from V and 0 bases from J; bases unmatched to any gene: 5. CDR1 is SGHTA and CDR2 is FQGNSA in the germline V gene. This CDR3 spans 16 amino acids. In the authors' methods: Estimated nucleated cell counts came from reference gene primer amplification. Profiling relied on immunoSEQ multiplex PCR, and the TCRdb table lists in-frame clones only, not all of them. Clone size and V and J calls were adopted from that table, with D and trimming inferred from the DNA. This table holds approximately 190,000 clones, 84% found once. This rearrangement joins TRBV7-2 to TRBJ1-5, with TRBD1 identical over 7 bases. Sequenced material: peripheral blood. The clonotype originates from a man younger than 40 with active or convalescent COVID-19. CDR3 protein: CASSFQGGYSNQPQHF. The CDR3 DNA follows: TGTGCCAGCAGCTTCCAAGGGGGCTATAGCAATCAGCCCCAGCATTTT.